This T cell receptor beta chain is from a study of blood T cell repertoires in COVID-19. Generated by immunoSEQ multiplex PCR, the TCRdb table keeps only in-frame clones and is missing some. The table includes approximately 150,000 clones, around 80% detected once. V was cut by 5 bases and J by 4 bases, with 10 bases left in between. The CDR3 loop spans 13 amino acids. Germline V gives CDR1 SGHTA, CDR2 FQGTGA. The specimen was PBMCs or T cells enriched from blood (not recorded which). The source of this sequence is a woman aged 45-65 years who had recovered from COVID-19. The chain joins TRBV7-3 to TRBJ2-3; D is uncertain. DNA of the CDR3: TGTGCCAGCAGCCTTAGAGTGTCAGATACGCAGTATTTT. Residues: CASSLRVSDTQYF.